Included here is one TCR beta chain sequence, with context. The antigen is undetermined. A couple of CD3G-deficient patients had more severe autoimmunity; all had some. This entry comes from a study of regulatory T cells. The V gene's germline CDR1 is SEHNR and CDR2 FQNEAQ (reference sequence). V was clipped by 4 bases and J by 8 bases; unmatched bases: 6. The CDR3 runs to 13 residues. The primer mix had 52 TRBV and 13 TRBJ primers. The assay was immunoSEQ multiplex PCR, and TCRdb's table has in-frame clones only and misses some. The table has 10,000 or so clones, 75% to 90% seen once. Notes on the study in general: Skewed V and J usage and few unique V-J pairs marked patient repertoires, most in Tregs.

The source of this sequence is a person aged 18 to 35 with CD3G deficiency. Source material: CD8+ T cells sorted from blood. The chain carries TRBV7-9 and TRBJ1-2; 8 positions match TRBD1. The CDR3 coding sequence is TGTGCCAGCAGCTCAGCACAGGGGGGCGGCTACACCTTC. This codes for CASSSAQGGGYTF.